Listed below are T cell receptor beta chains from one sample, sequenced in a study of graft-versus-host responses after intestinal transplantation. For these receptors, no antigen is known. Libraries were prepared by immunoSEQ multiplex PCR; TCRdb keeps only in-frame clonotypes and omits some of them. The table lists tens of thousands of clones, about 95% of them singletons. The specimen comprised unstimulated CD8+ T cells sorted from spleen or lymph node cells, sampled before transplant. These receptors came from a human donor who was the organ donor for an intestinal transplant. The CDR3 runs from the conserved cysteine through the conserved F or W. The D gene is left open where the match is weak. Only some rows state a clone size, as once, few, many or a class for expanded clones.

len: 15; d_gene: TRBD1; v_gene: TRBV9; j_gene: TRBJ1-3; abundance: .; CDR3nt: TGTGCCAGCAGCCCCCAGGGGGGGACTGGAAACACCATATATTTT; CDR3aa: CASSPQGGTGNTIYF
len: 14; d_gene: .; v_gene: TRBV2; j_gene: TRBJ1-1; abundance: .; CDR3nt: TGTGCCAGCAGTGAATGGCAGGCGAACACTGAAGCTTTCTTT; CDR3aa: CASSEWQANTEAFF
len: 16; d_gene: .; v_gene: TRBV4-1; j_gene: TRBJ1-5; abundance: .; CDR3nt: TGCGCCAGCAGCCAGGCGGGATATCTTAGCAATCAGCCCCAGCATTTT; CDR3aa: CASSQAGYLSNQPQHF
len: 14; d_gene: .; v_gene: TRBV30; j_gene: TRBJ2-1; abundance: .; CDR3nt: TGTGCCTGGAGTCACACAGGCCGGTACAATGAGCAGTTCTTC; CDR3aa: CAWSHTGRYNEQFF
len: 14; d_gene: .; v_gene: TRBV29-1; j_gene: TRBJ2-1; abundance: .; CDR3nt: TGCAGCGTTGTCGACATGAACACCTACAATGAGCAGTTCTTC; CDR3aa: CSVVDMNTYNEQFF
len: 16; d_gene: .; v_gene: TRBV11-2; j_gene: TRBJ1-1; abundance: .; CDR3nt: TGTGCCAGCAGCTTTGGGCGGGTAGGAACGAACACTGAAGCTTTCTTT; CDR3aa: CASSFGRVGTNTEAFF
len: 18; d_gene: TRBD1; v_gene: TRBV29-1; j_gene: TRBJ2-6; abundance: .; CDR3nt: TGCAGCGTTGAGGACAGGGCGGCTGGATTTGCTGGGGCCAACGTCCTGACTTTC; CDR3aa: CSVEDRAAGFAGANVLTF
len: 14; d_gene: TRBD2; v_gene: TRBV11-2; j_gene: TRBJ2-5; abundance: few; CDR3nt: TGTGCCAGCAGCTTATTAGCGGGGGGGGAGACCCAGTACTTC; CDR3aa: CASSLLAGGETQYF
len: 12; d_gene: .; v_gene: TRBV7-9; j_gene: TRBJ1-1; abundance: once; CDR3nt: TGTGCCAGCAGCCCCTGGACAGTAGAAGCTTTCTTT; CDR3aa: CASSPWTVEAFF
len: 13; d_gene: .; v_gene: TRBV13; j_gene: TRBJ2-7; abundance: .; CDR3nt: TGTGCCAGCAGCGGGCAACACTCCTACGAGCAGTACTTC; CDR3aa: CASSGQHSYEQYF
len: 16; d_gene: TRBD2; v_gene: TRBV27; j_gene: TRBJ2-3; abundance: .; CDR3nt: TGTGCCAGCAGTCTCGGACTAGCAATGGGCACAGATACGCAGTATTTT; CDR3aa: CASSLGLAMGTDTQYF
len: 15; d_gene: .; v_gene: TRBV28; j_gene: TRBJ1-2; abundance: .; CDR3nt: TGTGCCAGCAGTCCGACCTCGGGCGTGGTCTATGGCTACACCTTC; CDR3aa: CASSPTSGVVYGYTF
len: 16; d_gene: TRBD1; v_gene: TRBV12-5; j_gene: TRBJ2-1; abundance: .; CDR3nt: TGTGCTAGTGGTCGGGACAGCGAGGCGATTTACAATGAGCAGTTCTTC; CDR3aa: CASGRDSEAIYNEQFF
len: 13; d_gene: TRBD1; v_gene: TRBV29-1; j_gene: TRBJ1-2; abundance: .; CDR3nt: TGCAGCGTTGACTGGGGGACAGGGGGCGCGCGCGCCTTC; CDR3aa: CSVDWGTGGARAF
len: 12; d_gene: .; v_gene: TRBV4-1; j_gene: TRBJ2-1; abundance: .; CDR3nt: TGCGCCAGCAGCCAACCGTACAATGAGCAGTTCTTC; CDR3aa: CASSQPYNEQFF
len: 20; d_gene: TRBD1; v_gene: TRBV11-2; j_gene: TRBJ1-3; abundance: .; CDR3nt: TGTGCCAGCAGCTTAGACACTGGTGGGACAGCGGGCGCCCCTGGAAACACCATATATTTT; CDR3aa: CASSLDTGGTAGAPGNTIYF
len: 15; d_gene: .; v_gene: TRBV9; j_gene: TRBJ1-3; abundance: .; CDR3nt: TGTGCCAGCAGCGGGGACGTGAGCTCTGGAAACACCATATATTTT; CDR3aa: CASSGDVSSGNTIYF
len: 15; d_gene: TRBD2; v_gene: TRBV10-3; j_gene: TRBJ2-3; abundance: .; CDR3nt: TGTGCCACCCTACCCAGCGGGGGGGTCGCAGATACGCAGTATTTT; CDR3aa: CATLPSGGVADTQYF
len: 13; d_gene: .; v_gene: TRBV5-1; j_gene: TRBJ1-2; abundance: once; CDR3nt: TGCGCCAGCAGCCCCTCGGGGTTCGATGGCTACACCTTC; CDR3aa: CASSPSGFDGYTF
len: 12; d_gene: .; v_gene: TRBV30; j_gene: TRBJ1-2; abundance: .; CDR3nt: TGTGCCTGGAGTCCCCGTGGCTATGGCTACACCTTC; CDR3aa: CAWSPRGYGYTF
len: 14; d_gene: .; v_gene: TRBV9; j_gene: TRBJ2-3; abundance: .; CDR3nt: TGTGCCAGCAGCGTAGTCGGGGGTACAGATACGCAGTATTTT; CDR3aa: CASSVVGGTDTQYF
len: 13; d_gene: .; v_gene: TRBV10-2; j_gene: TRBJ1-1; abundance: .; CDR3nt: TGCGCCAGCAGTACTTATCGGGACACTGAAGCTTTCTTT; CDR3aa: CASSTYRDTEAFF
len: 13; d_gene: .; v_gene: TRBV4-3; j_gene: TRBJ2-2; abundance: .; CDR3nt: TGCGCCAGCAGCCAAGATCGGTTCGGGGAGCTGTTTTTT; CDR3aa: CASSQDRFGELFF
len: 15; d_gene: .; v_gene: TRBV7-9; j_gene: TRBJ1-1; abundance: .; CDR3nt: TGTGCCAGCAGCTTAGTGGTGGGGCCGGGGACTGAAGCTTTCTTT; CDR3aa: CASSLVVGPGTEAFF
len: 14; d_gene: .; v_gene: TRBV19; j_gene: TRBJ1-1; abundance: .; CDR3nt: TGTGCCAGTAAATGGTTGGGGGGAGAGACTGAAGCTTTCTTT; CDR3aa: CASKWLGGETEAFF
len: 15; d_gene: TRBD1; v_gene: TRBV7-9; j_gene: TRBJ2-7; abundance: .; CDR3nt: TGTGCCAGCAGCGGCTCACAGGGGGGCCCCTACGAGCAGTACTTC; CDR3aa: CASSGSQGGPYEQYF
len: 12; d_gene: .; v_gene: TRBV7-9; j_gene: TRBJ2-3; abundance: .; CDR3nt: TGTGCCAGCAGCTTAGGTACCGATACGCAGTATTTT; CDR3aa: CASSLGTDTQYF
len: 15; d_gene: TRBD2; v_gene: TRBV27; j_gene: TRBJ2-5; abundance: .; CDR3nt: TGTGCCAGCAGTCGTTTAAGCGGGGGGAGGGAGACCCAGTACTTC; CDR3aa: CASSRLSGGRETQYF
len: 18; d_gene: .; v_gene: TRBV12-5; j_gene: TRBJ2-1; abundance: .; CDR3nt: TGTGCTAGTGGTGCCGAGGGGTGGGGGGACCGGGCATACAATGAGCAGTTCTTC; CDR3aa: CASGAEGWGDRAYNEQFF
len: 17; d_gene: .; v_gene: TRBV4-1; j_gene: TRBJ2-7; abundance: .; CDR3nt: TGCGCCAGCAGCCAAGAGGTTCAGGGGGGAGTGACCTACGAGCAGTACTTC; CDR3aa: CASSQEVQGGVTYEQYF
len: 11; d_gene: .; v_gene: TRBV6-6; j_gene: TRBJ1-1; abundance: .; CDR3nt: TGTGCCAGCAGTTACTCGGGGATAGCTTTCTTT; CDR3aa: CASSYSGIAFF
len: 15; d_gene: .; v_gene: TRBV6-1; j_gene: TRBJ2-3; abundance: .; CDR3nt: TGTGCCAGCAGTGAAGGGACTCACGGCACAGATACGCAGTATTTT; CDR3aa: CASSEGTHGTDTQYF
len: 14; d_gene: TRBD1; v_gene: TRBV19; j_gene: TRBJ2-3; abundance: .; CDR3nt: TGTGCCAGTTTGGGACAGACTCTCACAGATACGCAGTATTTT; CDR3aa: CASLGQTLTDTQYF
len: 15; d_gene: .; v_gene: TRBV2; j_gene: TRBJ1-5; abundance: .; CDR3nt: TGTGCCAGCAGTGATGGCAGGGTAGAGTTTCAGCCCCAGCATTTT; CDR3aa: CASSDGRVEFQPQHF
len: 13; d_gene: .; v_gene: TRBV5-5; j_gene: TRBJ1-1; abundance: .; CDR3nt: TGTGCCAGCAGCTTGGGAATGAACACTGAAGCTTTCTTT; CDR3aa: CASSLGMNTEAFF
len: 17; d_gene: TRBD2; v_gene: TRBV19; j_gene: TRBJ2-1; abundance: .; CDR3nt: TGTGCCAGTAGTCCCTTGGGGACTAGCGGGGGGGCCGTCGAGCAGTTCTTC; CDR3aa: CASSPLGTSGGAVEQFF
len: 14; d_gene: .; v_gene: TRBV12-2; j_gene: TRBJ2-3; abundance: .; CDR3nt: TGTGCAAGTCGCTCCCCCCCAGGGGTAGATACGCAGTATTTT; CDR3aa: CASRSPPGVDTQYF
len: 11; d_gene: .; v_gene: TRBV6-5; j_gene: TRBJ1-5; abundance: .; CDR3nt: TGTGCCAGCGGTTCAAATCAGCCCCAGCATTTT; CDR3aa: CASGSNQPQHF
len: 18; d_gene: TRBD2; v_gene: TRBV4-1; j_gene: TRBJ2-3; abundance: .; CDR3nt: TGCGCCAGCAGTCCGAGCGGGGGGACCCCCAGACCCACAGATACGCAGTATTTT; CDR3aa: CASSPSGGTPRPTDTQYF
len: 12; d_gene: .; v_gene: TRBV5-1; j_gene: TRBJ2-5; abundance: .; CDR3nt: TGCGCCAGCAGCTCGGACCTTGAGACCCAGTACTTC; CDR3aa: CASSSDLETQYF
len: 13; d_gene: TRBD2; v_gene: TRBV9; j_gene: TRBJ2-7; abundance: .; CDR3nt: TGTGCCAGCAGTCCCGGGGGGACTTACGAGCAGTACTTC; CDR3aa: CASSPGGTYEQYF
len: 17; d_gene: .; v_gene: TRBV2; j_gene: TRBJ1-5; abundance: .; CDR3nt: TGTGCCAGCAGTGAAGGGGTCTATGGGGGGCGGGAGCAGCCCCAGCATTTT; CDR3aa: CASSEGVYGGREQPQHF
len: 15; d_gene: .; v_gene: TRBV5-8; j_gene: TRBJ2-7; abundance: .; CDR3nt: TGTGCCAGCAGCTTGGAGACAGGTACGGCCTACGAGCAGTACTTC; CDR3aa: CASSLETGTAYEQYF
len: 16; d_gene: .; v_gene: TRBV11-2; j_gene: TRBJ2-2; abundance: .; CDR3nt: TGTGCCAGCAGCCCAGAGGGGGGACTCCTCACCGGGGAGCTGTTTTTT; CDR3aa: CASSPEGGLLTGELFF
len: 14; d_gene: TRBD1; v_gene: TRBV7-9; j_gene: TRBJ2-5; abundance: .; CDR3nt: TGTGCCAGCAGCCAGACAGGGCGTCAAGAGACCCAGTACTTC; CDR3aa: CASSQTGRQETQYF
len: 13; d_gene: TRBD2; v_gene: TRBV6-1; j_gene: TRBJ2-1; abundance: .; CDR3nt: TGTGCCAGCTGGCTAGCGGGGATATATGAGCAGTTCTTC; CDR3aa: CASWLAGIYEQFF
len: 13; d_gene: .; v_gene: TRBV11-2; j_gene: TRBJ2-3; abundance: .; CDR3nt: TGTGCCAGCAGGGTAGCCAGCACAGATACGCAGTATTTT; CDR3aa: CASRVASTDTQYF
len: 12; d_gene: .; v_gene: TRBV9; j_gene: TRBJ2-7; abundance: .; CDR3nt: TGTGCCAGCAGCGTAGAAGGGGGCGAGCAGTACTTC; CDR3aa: CASSVEGGEQYF
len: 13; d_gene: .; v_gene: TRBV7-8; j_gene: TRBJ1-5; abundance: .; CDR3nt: TGTGCCAGCAGCTTAGGGATAGCCCAGCCCCAGCATTTT; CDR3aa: CASSLGIAQPQHF
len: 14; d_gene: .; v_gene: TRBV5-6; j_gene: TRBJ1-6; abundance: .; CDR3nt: TGTGCCAGCAGCTTGGATCTAGAGACCTCACCCCTCCACTTT; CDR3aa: CASSLDLETSPLHF
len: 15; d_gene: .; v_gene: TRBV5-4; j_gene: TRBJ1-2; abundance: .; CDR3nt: TGTGCCAGCAGCTCCCCCCCAGGACAGATTTATGGCTACACCTTC; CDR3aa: CASSSPPGQIYGYTF
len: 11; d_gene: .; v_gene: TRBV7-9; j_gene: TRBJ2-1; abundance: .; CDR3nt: TGTGCCAGCAGCTTATTGGGTGAGCAGTTCTTC; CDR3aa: CASSLLGEQFF
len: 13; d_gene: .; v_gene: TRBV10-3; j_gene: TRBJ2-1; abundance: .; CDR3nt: TGTGCCATCAGTGGCGGTGGTCTCGATGAGCAGTTCTTC; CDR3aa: CAISGGGLDEQFF
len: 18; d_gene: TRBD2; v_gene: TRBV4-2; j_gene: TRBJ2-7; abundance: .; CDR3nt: TGTGCCAGCAGCCCCGACGCTAGCGGGGGCTACACATCCTACGAGCAGTACTTC; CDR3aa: CASSPDASGGYTSYEQYF
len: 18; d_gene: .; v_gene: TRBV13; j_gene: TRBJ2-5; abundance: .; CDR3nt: TGTGCCAGCAGCCCCACAGGAACCTACCATGACAGGCAAGAGACCCAGTACTTC; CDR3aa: CASSPTGTYHDRQETQYF